This T cell receptor beta chain was sequenced for a study of control samples from healthy donors and cancer patients. The germline gives CDR1 SGHNT, CDR2 YENEEA. Trimming removed 5 bases from V and 4 bases from J, with 14 bases in between. The CDR3 totals 14 residues. The data were produced by immunoSEQ multiplex PCR, yet TCRdb's version contains in-frame clones alone and is incomplete. The table has around 120,000 clones, about 92% seen once. V gene TRBV11-3 combines with J gene TRBJ1-1; D remains ambiguous. Source material: PBMCs. This receptor was identified in a man aged 50 to 60 with head and neck cancer. The CDR3, as DNA: TGTGCCAGCAGCCCCGGACGAGGAAGCACTGAAGCTTTCTTT. Translated: CASSPGRGSTEAFF.